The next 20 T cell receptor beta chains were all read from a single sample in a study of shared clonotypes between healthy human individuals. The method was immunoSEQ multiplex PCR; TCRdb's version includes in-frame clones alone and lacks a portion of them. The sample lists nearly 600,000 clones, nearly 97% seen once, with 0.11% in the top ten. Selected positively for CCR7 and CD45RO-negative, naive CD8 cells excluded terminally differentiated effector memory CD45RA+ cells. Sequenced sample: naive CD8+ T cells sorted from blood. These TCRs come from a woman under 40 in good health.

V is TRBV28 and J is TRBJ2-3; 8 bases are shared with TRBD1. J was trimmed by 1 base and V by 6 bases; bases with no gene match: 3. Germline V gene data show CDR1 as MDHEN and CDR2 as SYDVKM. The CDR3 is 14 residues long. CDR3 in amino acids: CASRDRVGTDTQYF. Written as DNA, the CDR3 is TGTGCCAGCAGGGACAGGGTCGGCACAGATACGCAGTATTTT.

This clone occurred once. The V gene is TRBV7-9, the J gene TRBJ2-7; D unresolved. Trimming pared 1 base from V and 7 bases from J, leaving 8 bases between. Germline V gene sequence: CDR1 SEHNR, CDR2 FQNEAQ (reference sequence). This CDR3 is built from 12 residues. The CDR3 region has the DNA TGTGCCAGCAGCTTAGTACGGTTTGAGCAGTACTTC. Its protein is CASSLVRFEQYF.

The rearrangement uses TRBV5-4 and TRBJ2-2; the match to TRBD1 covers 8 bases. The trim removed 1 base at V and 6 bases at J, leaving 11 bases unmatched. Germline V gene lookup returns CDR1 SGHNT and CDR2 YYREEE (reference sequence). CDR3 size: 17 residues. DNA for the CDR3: TGTGCCAGCAGCTTGTGGAAAGGACAGGGTGTCCCCGGGGAGCTGTTTTTT. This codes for CASSLWKGQGVPGELFF.

The chain's CDR3 is CASSFGQDWAGELFF. CDR3 DNA: TGTGCCAGCAGTTTCGGACAGGATTGGGCCGGGGAGCTGTTTTTT. The chain recombines TRBV28 with TRBJ2-2; 7 positions match TRBD1. The CDR3 has 15 residues. Germline V gene data show CDR1 as MDHEN and CDR2 as SYDVKM. V was clipped by 3 bases and J by 6 bases; unmatched bases: 7. Supplemented by reference TRBV28 and TRBJ2-2, the full variable domain reads DVKVTQSSRYLVKRTGEKVFLECVQDMDHENMFWYRQDPGLGLRLIYFSYDVKMKEKGDIPEGYSVSREKKERFSLILESASTNQTSMYLCASSFGQDWAGELFFGEGSRLTVL.

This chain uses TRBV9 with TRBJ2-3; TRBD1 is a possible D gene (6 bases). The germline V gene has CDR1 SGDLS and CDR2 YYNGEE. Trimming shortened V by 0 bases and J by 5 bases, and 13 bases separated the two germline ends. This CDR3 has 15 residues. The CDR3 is CASSVGSGAGDTQYF. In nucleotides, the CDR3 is TGTGCCAGCAGCGTAGGGTCAGGGGCAGGAGATACGCAGTATTTT.

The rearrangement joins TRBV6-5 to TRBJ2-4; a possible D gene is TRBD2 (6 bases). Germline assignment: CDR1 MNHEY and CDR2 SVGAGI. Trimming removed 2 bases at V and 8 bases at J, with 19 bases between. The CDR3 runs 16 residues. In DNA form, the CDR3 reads TGTGCCAGCAGTTACGCCACAGGAGGGAGTAGGGACATTCAGTACTTC. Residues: CASSYATGGSRDIQYF.

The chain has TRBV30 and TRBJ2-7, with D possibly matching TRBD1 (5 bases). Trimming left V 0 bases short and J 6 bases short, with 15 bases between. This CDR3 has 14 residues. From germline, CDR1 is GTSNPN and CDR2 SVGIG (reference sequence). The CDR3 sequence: CAWSVPRDRVEQYF. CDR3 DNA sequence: TGTGCCTGGAGTGTACCCAGGGATCGGGTCGAGCAGTACTTC. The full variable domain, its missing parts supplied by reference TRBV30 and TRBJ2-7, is SQTIHQWPATLVQPVGSPLSLECTVEGTSNPNLYWYRQAAGRGLQLLFYSVGIGQISSEVPQNLSASRPQDRQFILSSKKLLLSDSGFYLCAWSVPRDRVEQYFGPGTRLTVT.

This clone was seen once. In DNA form, the CDR3 reads TGTGCCAGCAGTTTCTCCTCCTACAGGGGTGAGGGCTACACCTTC. It codes for CASSFSSYRGEGYTF. The chain recombines TRBV27 with TRBJ1-2, with 7 nucleotides matching TRBD1. This CDR3 is 15 amino acids long. With V trimmed by 3 bases and J by 8 bases, 12 bases remained unmatched. CDR1 is MNHEY, CDR2 SMNVEV, per germline (reference sequence).

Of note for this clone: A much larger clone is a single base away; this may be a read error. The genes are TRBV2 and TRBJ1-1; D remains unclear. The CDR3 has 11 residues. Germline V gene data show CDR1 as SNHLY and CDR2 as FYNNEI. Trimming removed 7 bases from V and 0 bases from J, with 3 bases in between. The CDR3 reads CASNLNTEAFF. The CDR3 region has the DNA TGTGCCAGCAACTTGAACACTGAAGCTTTCTTT.

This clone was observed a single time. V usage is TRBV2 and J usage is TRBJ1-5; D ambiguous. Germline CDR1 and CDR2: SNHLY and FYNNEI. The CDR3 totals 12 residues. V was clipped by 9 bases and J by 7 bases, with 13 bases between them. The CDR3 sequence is CASTTAGQPQHF. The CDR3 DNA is TGTGCCAGTACAACGGCTGGACAGCCCCAGCATTTT.

Here the CDR3 reads CASSELARSTDTQYF. For the CDR3, the DNA is TGTGCCAGCAGTGAACTAGCGCGTAGCACAGATACGCAGTATTTT. The chain has TRBV2 and TRBJ2-3, with D possibly matching TRBD2 (6 bases). In germline, CDR1 is SNHLY, CDR2 FYNNEI. V shed 2 bases and J shed 0 bases, with 9 bases lying between them. The CDR3 is made up of 15 amino acids. The full variable domain, completed using reference TRBV2 and TRBJ2-3, is EPEVTQTPSHQVTQMGQEVILRCVPISNHLYFYWYRQILGQKVEFLVSFYNNEISEKSEIFDDQFSVERPDGSNFTLKIRSTKLEDSAMYFCASSELARSTDTQYFGPGTRLTVL.

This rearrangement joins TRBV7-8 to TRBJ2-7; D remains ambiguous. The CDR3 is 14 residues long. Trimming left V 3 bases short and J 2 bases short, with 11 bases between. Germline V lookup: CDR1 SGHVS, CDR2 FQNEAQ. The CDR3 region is CASSFSQAPYEQYF. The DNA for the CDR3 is TGTGCCAGCAGCTTTTCCCAGGCCCCCTACGAGCAGTACTTC.

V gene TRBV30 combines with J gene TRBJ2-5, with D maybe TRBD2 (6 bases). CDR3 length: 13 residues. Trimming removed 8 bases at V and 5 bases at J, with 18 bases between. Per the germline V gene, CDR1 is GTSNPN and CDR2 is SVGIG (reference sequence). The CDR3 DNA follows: TGTGCCGCAAACCTCGGGGGAGTGGAGACCCAGTACTTC. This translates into CAANLGGVETQYF.

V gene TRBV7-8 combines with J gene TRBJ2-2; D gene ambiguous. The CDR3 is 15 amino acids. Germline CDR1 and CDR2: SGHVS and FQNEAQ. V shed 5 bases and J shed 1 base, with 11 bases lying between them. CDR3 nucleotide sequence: TGTGCCAGCAGCCACCTCACGGGGAACACCGGGGAGCTGTTTTTT. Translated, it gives CASSHLTGNTGELFF.

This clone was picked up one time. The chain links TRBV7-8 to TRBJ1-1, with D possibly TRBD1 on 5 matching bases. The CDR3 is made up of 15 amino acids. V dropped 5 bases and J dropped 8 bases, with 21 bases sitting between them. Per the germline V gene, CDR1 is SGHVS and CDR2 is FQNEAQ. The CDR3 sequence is CASSTSGPGLKEAFF. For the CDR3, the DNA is TGTGCCAGCAGCACATCGGGACCTGGGCTGAAGGAAGCTTTCTTT.

The CDR3 loop is CASSIDDSRNYGYTF. The CDR3 region has the DNA TGTGCCAGTAGTATAGACGACAGCAGGAACTATGGCTACACCTTC. This sequence joins TRBV19 and TRBJ1-2, with a possible D match to TRBD1 (5 bases). The CDR3 runs to 15 residues. V was shortened by 0 bases and J by 2 bases, with 10 bases between the two germline ends. Germline V gives CDR1 LNHDA, CDR2 SQIVND (reference sequence).

The CDR3 coding sequence is TGCAGCGTTGAAGAGGGTAGCTGGGGTAGGATGGAGACCCAGTACTTC. This gives the protein CSVEEGSWGRMETQYF. This rearrangement joins TRBV29-1 to TRBJ2-5, with no clear D. The CDR3 consists of 16 residues. Germline V gives CDR1 SQVTM, CDR2 ANQGSEA. V was cut by 0 bases and J by 5 bases, with 19 bases left in between.

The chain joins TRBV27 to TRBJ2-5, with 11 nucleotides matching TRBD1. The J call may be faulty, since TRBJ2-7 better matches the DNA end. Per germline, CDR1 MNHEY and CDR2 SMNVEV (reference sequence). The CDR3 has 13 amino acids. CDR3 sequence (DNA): TGTGCCAGCAGTGGGACAGGGGGCTACGAGCAGTACTTC. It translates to CASSGTGGYEQYF.

The CDR3 DNA reads as TGTGCCAGCAGCTTACAAGGGAGCGGTTACGAGCAGTACTTC. Amino acid sequence: CASSLQGSGYEQYF. This rearrangement joins TRBV13 to TRBJ2-7, with a possible D match to TRBD2 (5 bases). The CDR3 contains 14 residues. The germline V and J ends were trimmed by 2 bases and 4 bases, with 12 bases remaining between them. Germline lookup yields CDR1 PRHDT and CDR2 FYEKMQ (reference sequence).

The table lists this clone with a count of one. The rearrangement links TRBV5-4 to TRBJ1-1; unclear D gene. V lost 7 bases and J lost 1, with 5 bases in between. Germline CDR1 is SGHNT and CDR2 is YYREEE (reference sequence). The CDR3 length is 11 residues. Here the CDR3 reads CASGENTEAFF. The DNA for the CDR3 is TGTGCCAGCGGCGAGAACACTGAAGCTTTCTTT. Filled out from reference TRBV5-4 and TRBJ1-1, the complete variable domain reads ETGVTQSPTHLIKTRGQQVTLRCSSQSGHNTVSWYQQALGQGPQFIFQYYREEENGRGNFPPRFSGLQFPNYSSELNVNALELDDSALYLCASGENTEAFFGQGTRLTVV.